The 8 T cell receptor beta chains below come from one sample, sequenced in a study of regulatory T cells in long-lasting Graves disease. Described time point: newly diagnosed GD, antithyroid drugs for less than 3 months. From RNA extracted from PBMCs, the TCR library was made. Assembly of TCR beta libraries relied on iRepertoire HTBI primers together with Arm-PCR of CDR3 regions. One entry per CDR3 protein, called by TCRdb with MiXCR from the multiplex PCR reads. The top ten clones hold about 20% of a sample with some 370,000 distinct CDR3 sequences, approximately 10% of them seen once. Another study also made use of these data, one on T cells in Graves' hyperthyroidism and ophthalmopathy.

The input for sequencing was peripheral blood mononuclear cells (PBMCs), taken at new diagnosis, from a patient treated with antithyroid drugs. The source of these receptors is a young woman with Graves disease.

This chain joins TRBV6-2 or TRBV6-3 and TRBJ2-6, with 7 bases matching TRBD1. Trimming removed 4 bases from V and 0 bases from J; junction bases left unmatched: 6. Germline V gene lookup returns CDR1 MNHEY and CDR2 SVGEGT. CDR3 length equals 17 residues. In DNA, the CDR3 is TGTGCCAGCAGTTCACAGGGGACACTCTCTGGGGCCAACGTCCTGACTTTC. Its protein is CASSSQGTLSGANVLTF.

Worth noting for this clonotype: A read error may explain this, as a much larger clone is one base away. The chain uses TRBV20-1 and TRBJ2-1; 7 nucleotides align to TRBD2. From germline, CDR1 is DFQATT and CDR2 SNEGSKA (reference sequence). The CDR3 has 12 residues. Written as DNA, the CDR3 is TGCAGTGCAGCGGGGAACTACAATGCGCAGTTCTTC. Translated: CSAAGNYNAQFF.

This clonotype was counted at least ten times. The J gene is TRBJ2-5, the V gene TRBV11-3; D ambiguous. CDR3 size: 13 residues. The germline V and J ends were trimmed by 3 bases and 0 bases, with 5 bases remaining between them. The germline gives CDR1 SGHNT, CDR2 YENEEA. The CDR3 sequence is CASSLSNQETQYF. CDR3 nucleotides: TGTGCCAGCAGCTTGAGTAACCAAGAGACCCAGTACTTC.

This clonotype appeared many times. The gene calls are TRBV27 and TRBJ2-3; weak D call: TRBD1 (6 bases). Germline CDR1 reads MNHEY; CDR2 reads SMNVEV (reference sequence). The length of the CDR3 is 14 residues. The germline V and J ends were trimmed by 6 bases and 4 bases, with 14 bases remaining between them. In DNA form, the CDR3 reads TGTGCCAGCAGAGAGTCACAGGGTCCAGATACGCAGTATTTT. Translated, it gives CASRESQGPDTQYF.

In its sample, this clonotype was seen many times. The CDR3 protein is CATIGTGGRLWDTEAFF. As DNA, the CDR3 is TGTGCCACCATAGGGACAGGGGGACGGCTTTGGGACACTGAAGCTTTCTTT. The rearrangement links TRBV6-1 to TRBJ1-1; 11 bases fit TRBD1. This CDR3 contains 17 residues. Germline V gene data show CDR1 as MNHNS and CDR2 as SASEGT. V was pared by 10 bases and J by 3 bases, with 16 bases of the junction left unmatched.

Many counts were recorded for this clonotype. V usage is TRBV6-5 and J usage is TRBJ2-5; 10 bases are shared with TRBD2. J gave up 5 bases and V 0 bases, and 12 bases lay outside the gene matches. The CDR3 contains 18 residues. Per germline, CDR1 MNHEY and CDR2 SVGAGI. The CDR3 spells CASSYSIASGSSLETQYF. The DNA of the CDR3 is TGTGCCAGCAGTTACTCGATTGCTAGCGGGAGTTCTTTGGAGACCCAGTACTTC.

This clonotype was found a few times. J is TRBJ2-7 and V is TRBV9; D is unresolved. The CDR3 is 15 amino acids. Deletions cut 4 bases from V and 0 bases from J, with 14 bases between. Germline V gene lookup returns CDR1 SGDLS and CDR2 YYNGEE. The CDR3 reads CASSTGVGGSYEQYF. The CDR3 bases are TGTGCCAGCAGCACGGGCGTGGGTGGCTCCTACGAGCAGTACTTC.

CDR3 region: CASSPRTGGATGNSPLHF. The CDR3, as DNA: TGTGCCAGCAGTCCTAGGACAGGGGGCGCAACGGGCAATTCACCCCTCCACTTT. This sequence joins TRBV12-3 or TRBV12-4 and TRBJ1-6; 11 nucleotides match TRBD1. The V gene end was trimmed by 5 bases and the J gene end by 7 bases; junction bases not matched to a gene: 13. This CDR3 is 18 amino acids long.